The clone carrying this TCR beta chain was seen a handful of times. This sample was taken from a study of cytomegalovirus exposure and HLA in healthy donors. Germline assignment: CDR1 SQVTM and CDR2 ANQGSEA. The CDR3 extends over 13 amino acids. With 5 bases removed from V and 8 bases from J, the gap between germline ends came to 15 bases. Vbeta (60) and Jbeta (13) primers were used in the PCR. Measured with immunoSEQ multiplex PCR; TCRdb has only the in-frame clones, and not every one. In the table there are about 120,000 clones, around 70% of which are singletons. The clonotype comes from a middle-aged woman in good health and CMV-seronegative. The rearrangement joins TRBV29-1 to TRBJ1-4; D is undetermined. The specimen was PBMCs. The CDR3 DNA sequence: TGCAGCGTTAGTAAGGGAGGGCGGGAAAAACTGTTTTTT. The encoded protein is CSVSKGGREKLFF.